This paragraph covers one TCR beta chain sequence. Its antigen is not identified. The time point was: baseline pretreatment blood. Noted treatment: 15 Gy SBRT to primary tumor, nephrectomy 4 weeks later. TCRdb keeps only in-frame clones here, not all; method: immunoSEQ multiplex PCR. The table lists 110,000 to 150,000 clones, roughly 80% of them singletons. The germline gives CDR1 LNHDA, CDR2 SQIVND (reference sequence). The CDR3 has 15 residues. The germline V and J ends were trimmed by 4 bases and 3 bases, with 13 bases remaining between them. This sample stems from a study of radiation and T cells in renal cell carcinoma. Study results and limitations: Top tumor clonotypes rose in blood 2 weeks post-radiation, then contracted. Without pretreatment biopsies, baseline tumor clonotype presence was undetermined.

This receptor was identified in a woman aged 45 to 65 with renal cell carcinoma. This specimen consisted of blood, obtained from a patient whose treatment included radiotherapy and nephrectomy. The chain uses TRBV19 and TRBJ2-1; tentative D call: TRBD2 (6 bases). This CDR3 is CASSKGTGGYNEQFF. The CDR3, as DNA: TGTGCCAGTAGTAAAGGGACTGGAGGCTACAATGAGCAGTTCTTC.